Detailed here is one T cell receptor beta chain. Its antigen is as yet unknown. Produced via immunoSEQ multiplex PCR; TCRdb's table is partial and in-frame only. The table has approximately 50,000 clones, 80% to 90% seen once. The data were obtained in a study of a mutant IDH1 vaccine in newly diagnosed glioma. Study summary: The study started vaccination 4-6 weeks after radiotherapy alone, or with temozolomide cycles. Scheduled at week 35, visit V12 preceded visit V13, held at week 47.

CDR1 and CDR2 from the germline V gene are KGHSH and LQKENI. Trimming took 6 bases from V and 3 from J, leaving 15 bases between them. The CDR3 consists of 14 residues. Time point noted: week 35, safety follow-up. In every dose of vaccine, 300 ug of mutant IDH1 20-mer peptide was given alongside topical imiquimod. The patients received vaccinations eight times, in weeks 1, 3, 5, 7, 11, 15, 19 and 23. This clonotype was obtained from a man between 40 and 49 years old with glioma. The material sequenced was PBMCs, taken from a glioma patient whose treatment included an IDH1 peptide vaccine. This chain links TRBV18 with TRBJ2-7; tentatively, D is TRBD1 (7 bases). The DNA of the CDR3 is TGTGCCAGCTCCGCGGGACAGAGCCTCTACGAGCAGTACTTC. Translated, it gives CASSAGQSLYEQYF.